This T cell receptor (beta chain) was documented in a study of blood T cell repertoires in COVID-19. In the study overall: T cells, B-cell-depleted T cells, or PBMCs provided the cDNA or gDNA that served as material.

Original analysis: Cell counts per sample came from amplifying reference gene primers. Sequencing was performed with immunoSEQ multiplex PCR; in TCRdb, only in-frame clones are kept and a portion is missing. V, J and clone size were drawn from that table, and D and trimming were deduced from the DNA. The repertoire includes about 110,000 clones, about 85% of them detected once, and around an eighth sits in the top ten. The ends were cut back, 5 bases at V and 4 bases at J, with 15 bases in the middle. The CDR3 contains 15 residues. CDR1 is MNHEY and CDR2 is SVGEGT in the germline V gene. The chain combines TRBV6-2 or TRBV6-3 with TRBJ2-1; no firm D call. The sample taken for sequencing was peripheral blood. The origin of this receptor is a human donor in a cohort sampled during active COVID-19. This chain's CDR3 is CASSTNYLTYNEQFF. The DNA of the CDR3 is TGTGCCAGCAGTACTAACTACCTCACATACAATGAGCAGTTCTTC.